This T cell receptor (beta chain) was sequenced for a study of T-cell memory formation after mild COVID-19. At the level of the study: The study found TCR clusters largely donor specific.

TCRdb passed the 5' RACE reads through MiXCR, listing each CDR3 protein once. The data show tens of thousands of distinct CDR3 sequences, more than 12% seen once. There are 15 residues in the CDR3. CDR1 is SGHTA and CDR2 is FQGNSA in the germline V gene. V shed 2 bases and J shed 2 bases, with 12 bases lying between them. The study, taken as a whole, reports: Clones that shrank (day 15 to 85) were balanced CD4/CD8, whereas later expanders leaned CD4+. Clones that contracted clustered mainly in CM and EM if CD4+ and in EMRA if CD8+.

On this clonotype itself: The antigen is not known.

Material: PBMCs or a T cell subset sorted from them (not recorded which). The V gene is TRBV7-2, the J gene TRBJ1-1; possible D gene TRBD1, 5 bases. The TCR comes from a man between 18 and 35 years old who had mild COVID-19 (a few samples of this study predate the infection). Cell type and time point are not known. The CDR3 DNA follows: TGTGCCAGCAGCTTAAACCCAGGGTCAAACACTGAAGCTTTCTTT. Protein sequence: CASSLNPGSNTEAFF.